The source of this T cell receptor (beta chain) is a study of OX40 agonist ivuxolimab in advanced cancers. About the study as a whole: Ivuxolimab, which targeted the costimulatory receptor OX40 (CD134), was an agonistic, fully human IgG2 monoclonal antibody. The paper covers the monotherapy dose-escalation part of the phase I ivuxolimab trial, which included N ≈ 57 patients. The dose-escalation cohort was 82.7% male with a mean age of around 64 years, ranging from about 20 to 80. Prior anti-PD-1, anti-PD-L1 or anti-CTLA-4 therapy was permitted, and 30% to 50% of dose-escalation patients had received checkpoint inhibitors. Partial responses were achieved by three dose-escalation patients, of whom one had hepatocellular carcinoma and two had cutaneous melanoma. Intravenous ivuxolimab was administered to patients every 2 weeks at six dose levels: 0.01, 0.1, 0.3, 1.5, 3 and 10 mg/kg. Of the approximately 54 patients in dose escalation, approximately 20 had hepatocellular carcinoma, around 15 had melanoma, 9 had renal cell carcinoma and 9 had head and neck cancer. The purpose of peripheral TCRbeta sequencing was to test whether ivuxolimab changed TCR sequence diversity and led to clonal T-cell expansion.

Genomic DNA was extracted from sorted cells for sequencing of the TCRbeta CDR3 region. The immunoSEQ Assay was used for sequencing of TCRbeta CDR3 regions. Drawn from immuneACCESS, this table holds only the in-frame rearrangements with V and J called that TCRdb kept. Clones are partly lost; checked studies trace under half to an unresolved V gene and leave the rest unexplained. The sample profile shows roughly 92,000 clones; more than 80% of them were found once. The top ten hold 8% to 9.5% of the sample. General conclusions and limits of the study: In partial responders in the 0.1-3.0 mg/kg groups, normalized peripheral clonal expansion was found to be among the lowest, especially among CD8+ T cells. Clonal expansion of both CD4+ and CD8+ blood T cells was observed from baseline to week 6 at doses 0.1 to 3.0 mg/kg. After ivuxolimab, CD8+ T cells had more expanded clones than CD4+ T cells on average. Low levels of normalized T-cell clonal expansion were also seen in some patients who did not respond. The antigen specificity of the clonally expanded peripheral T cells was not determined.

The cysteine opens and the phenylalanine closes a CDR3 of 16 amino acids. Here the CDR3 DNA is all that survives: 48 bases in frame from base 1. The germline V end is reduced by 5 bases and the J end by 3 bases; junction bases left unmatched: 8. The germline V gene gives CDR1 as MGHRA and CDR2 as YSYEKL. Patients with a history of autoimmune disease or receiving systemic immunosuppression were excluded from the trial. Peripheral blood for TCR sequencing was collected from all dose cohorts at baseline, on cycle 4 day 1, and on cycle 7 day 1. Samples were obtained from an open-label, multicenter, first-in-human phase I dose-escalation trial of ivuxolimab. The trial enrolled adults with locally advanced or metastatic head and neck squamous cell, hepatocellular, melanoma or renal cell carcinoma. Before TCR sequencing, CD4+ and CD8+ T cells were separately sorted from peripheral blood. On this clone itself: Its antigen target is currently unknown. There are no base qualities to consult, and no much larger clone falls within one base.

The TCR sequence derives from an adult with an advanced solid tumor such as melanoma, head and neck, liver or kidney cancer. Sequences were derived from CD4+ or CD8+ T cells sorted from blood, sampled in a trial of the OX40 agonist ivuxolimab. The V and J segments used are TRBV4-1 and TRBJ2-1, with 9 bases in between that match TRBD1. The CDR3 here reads CASSTPGQGIYNEQFF. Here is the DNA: TGCGCCAGCAGCACCCCGGGACAGGGCATCTACAATGAGCAGTTCTTC.